This TCR beta chain emerged from a study of T cells expressing NK-cell markers. Points on this clonotype: Its matching antigen is unknown.

cDNA encoding TCR beta was synthesized via 5'RACE template switching incorporating UMIs. No DNA is given; TCRdb re-called the 5' RACE reads and lists each CDR3 protein once. Recorded for this sample: about 30,000 distinct CDR3 sequences. General study results and limits: A few donors' CD3+CD56-NKG2C+ cells were dominated by the same clonotypes. The HCMV specificity of the expanded NKG2C+ T cell clones stayed unresolved. Of the CD8+ T cell pool in about 6 donors, about 1.0-8% was accounted for by dominant NKG2C+ clonotypes.

This sequence was found in a woman between 18 and 70 years old in good health. The sequencing sample was made of blood T cells: a sorted CD56 or NKG2C T cell subset, CD4+ or CD8+ T cells, or bulk PBMC T cells (not recorded which).

CDR3 protein: CSARDLSNQPQHF. This chain connects TRBV20-1 to TRBJ1-5. Germline values: CDR1 DFQATT, CDR2 SNEGSKA (reference sequence). The CDR3 covers 13 residues.